Listed below are T cell receptor beta chains from one sample, sequenced in a study of shared clonotypes between healthy human individuals. Using immunoSEQ multiplex PCR, the repertoire was profiled, and TCRdb retains in-frame clones only, with some absent. The sample shows some 1,900,000 clones, roughly 94% of them seen only once. Sequencing was carried out using naive CD8+ T cells sorted from blood. The origin of the receptors is a man between 18 and 35 years old in good health. The CDR3 runs from the conserved cysteine through the conserved F or W. D genes are given only for firm matches. Clone size is not always given. Where it is, it says once, few, many or a class for expanded clones.

>.|TRBJ2-2|TRBD2|TRBV30
TGTGCCTGGACTTCTCGTGGACTAGCGGGACCCCTTAACACCGGGGAGCTGTTTTTT
CAWTSRGLAGPLNTGELFF
>.|TRBJ2-7|.|TRBV4-3
TGCGCCAGCAGCCAAGACAGGGCGGGCTACGAGCAGTACTTC
CASSQDRAGYEQYF
>.|TRBJ2-7|.|TRBV28
TGTGCCAGCAGCGGGGCCGGGTCCTCCTACGAGCAGTACTTC
CASSGAGSSYEQYF
>.|TRBJ2-1|.|TRBV9
TGTGCCAGCAGCGTAGGGAACAGGCGAACCTACAATGAGCAGTTCTTC
CASSVGNRRTYNEQFF
>.|TRBJ2-1|TRBD2|TRBV5-6
TGTGCCAGCGACGGACTAGCGGGGGGTGAGAATGAGCAGTTCTTC
CASDGLAGGENEQFF
>.|TRBJ2-1|.|TRBV9
TGTGCCAGCAGCTTACTCCCCGGGACAAGGGATGAGCAGTTCTTC
CASSLLPGTRDEQFF
>.|TRBJ2-1|.|TRBV29-1
TGCAGCGTTGAGAGTAGGCAGGACTCCTACAATGAGCAGTTCTTC
CSVESRQDSYNEQFF
>once|TRBJ2-1|TRBD2|TRBV7-8
TGTGCCAGCAGCTTCTCGACTAACCTTGGACTAGCGATGAATGAGCAGTTCTTC
CASSFSTNLGLAMNEQFF
>few|TRBJ2-2|.|TRBV27
TGTGCCAGCAGGGACACGAACACCGGGGAGCTGTTTTTT
CASRDTNTGELFF
>.|TRBJ2-1|.|TRBV27
TGTGCCAGCCTTTCTTCGGGCGGTTACAATGAGCAGTTCTTC
CASLSSGGYNEQFF
>once|TRBJ2-3|TRBD2|TRBV10-1
TGCGCCAGCAGTGAGGCGACTAGCGGGAGCGGAGATACGCAGTATTTT
CASSEATSGSGDTQYF
>.|TRBJ1-3|TRBD1|TRBV12-5
TGTGCTAGTGGCTATACAGGGGACGGAAACACCATATATTTT
CASGYTGDGNTIYF
>few|TRBJ1-2|.|TRBV6-1
TGTGCCAGCAGTGAAGCAGACGGGATCTATGGCTACACCTTC
CASSEADGIYGYTF
>.|TRBJ1-1|TRBD1|TRBV4-1
TGCGCCAGCAGCCCCCCGAGCGGTACAGGGGGTTTAGTCACTGAAGCTTTCTTT
CASSPPSGTGGLVTEAFF